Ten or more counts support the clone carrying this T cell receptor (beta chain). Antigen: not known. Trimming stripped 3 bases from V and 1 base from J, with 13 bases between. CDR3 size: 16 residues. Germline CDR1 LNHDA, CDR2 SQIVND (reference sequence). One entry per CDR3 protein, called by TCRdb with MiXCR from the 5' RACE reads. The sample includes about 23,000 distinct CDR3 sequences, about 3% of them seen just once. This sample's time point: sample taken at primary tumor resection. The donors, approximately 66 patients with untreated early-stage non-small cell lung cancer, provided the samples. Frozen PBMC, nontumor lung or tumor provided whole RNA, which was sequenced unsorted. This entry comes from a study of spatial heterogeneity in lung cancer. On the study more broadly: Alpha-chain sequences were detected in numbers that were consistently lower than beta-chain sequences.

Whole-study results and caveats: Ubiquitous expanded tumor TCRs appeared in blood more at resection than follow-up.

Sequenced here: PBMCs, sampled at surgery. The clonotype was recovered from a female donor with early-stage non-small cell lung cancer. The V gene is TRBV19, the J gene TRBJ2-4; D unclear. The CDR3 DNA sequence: TGTGCCAGTAGTATCGTGACGGCCAGGGCCAAAAACATTCAGTACTTC. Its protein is CASSIVTARAKNIQYF.